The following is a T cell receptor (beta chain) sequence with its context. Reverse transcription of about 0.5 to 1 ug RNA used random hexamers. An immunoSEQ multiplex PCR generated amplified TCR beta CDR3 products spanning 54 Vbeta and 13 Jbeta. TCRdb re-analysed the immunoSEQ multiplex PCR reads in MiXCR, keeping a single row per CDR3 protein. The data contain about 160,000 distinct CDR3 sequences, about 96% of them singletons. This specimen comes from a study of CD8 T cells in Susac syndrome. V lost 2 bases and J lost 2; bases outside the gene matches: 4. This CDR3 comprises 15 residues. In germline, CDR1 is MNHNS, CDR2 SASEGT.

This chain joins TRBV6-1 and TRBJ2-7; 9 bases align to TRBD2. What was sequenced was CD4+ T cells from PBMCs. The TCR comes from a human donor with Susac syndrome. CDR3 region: CASSEYSGRTYEQYF. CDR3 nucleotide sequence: TGTGCCAGCAGTGAATACAGCGGGAGGACCTACGAGCAGTACTTC.